The 20 T cell receptor beta chains reported below all come from one sample, sequenced in a study of metastatic and nonmetastatic thyroid tumors. Patients underwent thyroid surgery, and none had received any treatment before it. TCRdb reprocessed the PCR reads via MiXCR. The sample has roughly 63,000 clones; about a sixth are singletons. Sequenced material: blood. These receptors were taken from a male donor with papillary thyroid cancer or a benign thyroid nodule (not recorded which). Some clones in this sample may be carry-over from other donors' samples.

This clone came up many times. This chain joins TRBV30 and TRBJ2-1; 9 bases line up with TRBD2. Germline CDR1 is GTSNPN and CDR2 is SVGIG (reference sequence). The CDR3 extends over 15 amino acids. Losses at the gene ends were 0 bases for V and 4 bases for J; bases not matched to a gene: 4. The CDR3 protein is CAWSVVSGGYNEQFF. CDR3 nucleotide sequence: TGTGCCTGGAGTGTGGTTAGCGGGGGATACAATGAGCAGTTCTTC.

At least ten counts were recorded for this clone. The rearrangement links TRBV6-2 or TRBV6-3 to TRBJ2-1; D is unclear. Germline V gives CDR1 MNHEY, CDR2 SVGEGT. Trimming pared 2 bases from V and 4 bases from J, leaving 9 bases between. The CDR3 covers 14 residues. The chain's CDR3 is CASSYADAYNEQFF. The CDR3 DNA sequence: TGTGCCAGCAGTTACGCCGACGCATACAATGAGCAGTTCTTC.

The table lists this clone with a few counts. This clone may be a read error of a much larger clone one base away. This rearrangement joins TRBV20-1 to TRBJ2-1, with 7 nucleotides matching TRBD2. This CDR3 is 15 amino acids long. J lost 7 bases, V lost 3 bases, and 12 bases had no gene match. The germline gives CDR1 DFQATT, CDR2 SNEGSKA (reference sequence). This chain's CDR3 is CSASRFGGRANEQFF. CDR3 DNA sequence: TGCAGTGCTAGTCGATTCGGGGGGAGGGCTAATGAGCAGTTCTTC.

The chain combines TRBV5-1 with TRBJ2-3; TRBD2 aligns across 12 bases. Germline V gives CDR1 SGHRS, CDR2 YFSETQ. The trim removed 0 bases at V and 0 bases at J, leaving 8 bases unmatched. The CDR3 length is 19 residues. The CDR3 DNA reads TGCGCCAGCAGCTTGGACGGGGGTACTAGCGGGGGGAGCACAGATACGCAGTATTTT. Protein product: CASSLDGGTSGGSTDTQYF.

This clone was picked up a small number of times. A read error may be the cause here, since a much bigger clone is one base away. The chain recombines TRBV15 with TRBJ2-5; TRBD1 might be the D (6 bases). Germline V CDR1 and CDR2: LNHNV, YYDKDF (reference sequence). This CDR3 is 16 amino acids long. V dropped 9 bases and J dropped 3 bases, with 23 bases sitting between them. The CDR3 region has the DNA TGTGCCACAAGGACCCTAAAGAGAGGGGGAAAAGAGACCCAGTACTTC. This encodes CATRTLKRGGKETQYF.

This clone has at least ten counts. The chain combines TRBV7-8 with TRBJ2-1; D unresolved. V was trimmed by 5 bases and J by 3 bases, leaving 17 bases between them. The CDR3 has 16 amino acids. Germline assignment: CDR1 SGHVS and CDR2 FQNEAQ. CDR3 nucleotide sequence: TGTGCCAGCAGCGCAATGAGTGGAGTGGTCTACAATGAGCAGTTCTTC. It codes for CASSAMSGVVYNEQFF.

Comments on this clone: A much bigger clone sits one base away, suggesting this may be a read error. The CDR3 sequence: CASSCDLGRYQETQYF. The CDR3 region has the DNA TGTGCCAGTAGTTGCGACCTTGGGAGGTACCAAGAGACCCAGTACTTC. J is TRBJ2-5 and V is TRBV19; D might be TRBD2 (6 bases). CDR3 length: 16 amino acids. Per the germline V gene, CDR1 is LNHDA and CDR2 is SQIVND (reference sequence). Trimming cost V 5 bases and J 0 bases, with 16 bases left between them.

There are many counts of this clone. The V call is TRBV5-1, the J call TRBJ2-3; TRBD2 might be the D (6 bases). Trimming removed 4 bases at V and 0 bases at J, with 15 bases between. CDR3 size: 16 residues. Germline values: CDR1 SGHRS, CDR2 YFSETQ. CDR3 loop: CASSVRGPPSTDTQYF. CDR3 nucleotide sequence: TGCGCCAGCAGCGTGCGGGGACCCCCTAGCACAGATACGCAGTATTTT.

Ten or more counts support this clone. V usage is TRBV6-1 and J usage is TRBJ1-6, with 10 bases lining up with TRBD1. Trimming cost V 6 bases and J 9 bases; bases outside gene matches: 2. CDR1 is MNHNS and CDR2 is SASEGT in the germline V gene. The CDR3 length is 13 residues. CDR3 protein: CASSGDRGSPLHF. The CDR3 bases are TGTGCCAGCAGCGGGGACAGGGGTTCACCCCTCCACTTT.

This clone was observed at least ten times. The J gene is TRBJ2-1, the V gene TRBV5-4; 9 bases line up with TRBD2. This CDR3 region has 16 residues. V shed 2 bases and J 8 bases; nucleotides not matched to a gene: 11. Germline V CDR1 and CDR2: SGHNT, YYREEE (reference sequence). The CDR3 region is CASSFGGGGATDEQFF. For the CDR3, the DNA is TGTGCCAGCAGCTTTGGCGGCGGGGGGGCAACGGATGAGCAGTTCTTC.

V is TRBV5-1 and J is TRBJ1-2, with unresolved D. Germline loops: CDR1 SGHRS, CDR2 YFSETQ. This CDR3 has 13 amino acids. Trimming shortened V by 4 bases and J by 7 bases, and 14 bases separated the two germline ends. CDR3 DNA: TGCGCCAGCAGCCTGGACGGGTTGAGTGGCTACACCTTC. Translation gives CASSLDGLSGYTF.

This clone has at least ten counts. The J gene is TRBJ2-1, the V gene TRBV7-8; no firm D call. This CDR3 contains 14 residues. The ends were cut back, 3 bases at V and 7 bases at J, with 13 bases in the middle. From germline, CDR1 is SGHVS and CDR2 FQNEAQ. The CDR3 protein is CASSLSWRENEQFF. The CDR3, as DNA: TGTGCCAGCAGCTTGTCCTGGCGCGAAAATGAGCAGTTCTTC.

This clone was detected ten times or more. This sequence joins TRBV27 and TRBJ1-3; weak D call: TRBD1 (5 bases). CDR3 length equals 16 residues. From germline, CDR1 is MNHEY and CDR2 SMNVEV (reference sequence). V was trimmed by 2 bases and J by 0 bases, leaving 11 bases between them. CDR3 sequence: CASSLRGSGSGNTIYF. The DNA of the CDR3 is TGTGCCAGCAGTTTAAGGGGCAGTGGCTCTGGAAACACCATATATTTT.

Notes on this clone: Given a much more abundant clone one base away, this may be a read error. This chain uses TRBV6-1 with TRBJ2-1; 7 nucleotides line up with TRBD2. This CDR3 is built from 16 residues. Germline values: CDR1 MNHNS, CDR2 SASEGT. V was pared by 9 bases and J by 4 bases, with 15 bases of the junction left unmatched. DNA for the CDR3: TGTGCCAGAAGCCCTCAAGATGGTAGCGGGTACAATGAGCAGTTCTTC. Translating gives CARSPQDGSGYNEQFF.

This clone appeared many times. The junction departs from the called germline gene at one end, perhaps through a read error. The gene calls are TRBV7-9 and TRBJ2-1; TRBD2 matches 8 bases. This CDR3 has 13 amino acids. Germline V lookup: CDR1 SEHNR, CDR2 FQNEAQ (reference sequence). CDR3 DNA sequence: TGTGCCACCAGCGGGGGCGAAGGCAATGAGCAGTTCTTC. Its translation: CATSGGEGNEQFF.

This clone has a handful of counts. The chain has TRBV6-1 and TRBJ2-7, with 9 bases lining up with TRBD2. Germline assignment: CDR1 MNHNS and CDR2 SASEGT. The CDR3 length is 15 residues. With V trimmed by 6 bases and J by 4 bases, 10 bases remained unmatched. Written as DNA, the CDR3 is TGTGCCAGCAGCTCCGGGACTAGCTGTCTTTACGAGCAGTACGTC. Protein product: CASSSGTSCLYEQYV.

The V call is TRBV6-2 or TRBV6-3, the J call TRBJ2-3; 7 bases map to TRBD1. Germline loops: CDR1 MNHEY, CDR2 SVGEGT. The CDR3 runs to 16 residues. V shed 7 bases and J 3 bases; nucleotides not matched to a gene: 13. CDR3 sequence: CASNRRRDRVTDTQYF. CDR3 nucleotide sequence: TGTGCCAGCAACCGGCGAAGAGACAGGGTGACAGATACGCAGTATTTT.

This clone was seen repeatedly, ten times or more. Other DNA sequences within the sample encode an identical CDR3. Here the CDR3 reads CASSILWTSGGQETQYF. CDR3 in DNA: TGTGCCAGCAGTATCTTATGGACTAGCGGGGGCCAAGAGACCCAGTACTTC. This rearrangement joins TRBV28 to TRBJ2-5, with 13 nucleotides matching TRBD2. The V segment lost 5 bases and the J segment 1 base; nucleotides outside the gene matches: 7. Germline CDR1 reads MDHEN; CDR2 reads SYDVKM. The CDR3 runs to 17 residues.

Ten or more counts support this clone. Other nucleotide sequences from this sample produce the same CDR3. The V call is TRBV20-1, the J call TRBJ1-2; D is unclear. The germline gives CDR1 DFQATT, CDR2 SNEGSKA (reference sequence). The CDR3 is made up of 15 amino acids. The V and J ends lost 2 bases and 1 base respectively, with 14 bases between them. The CDR3 DNA sequence: TGCAGTGCTAGACCGTTGGATGAGGGTAACTATGGCTACACCTTC. This sequence encodes CSARPLDEGNYGYTF.

This clone has ten or more counts. V gene TRBV12-3 or TRBV12-4 combines with J gene TRBJ2-1; D might be TRBD1 or TRBD2, each matching 5 bases. The CDR3 runs to 14 residues. Trimming stripped 7 bases from V and 3 bases from J, with 13 bases between. DNA for the CDR3: TGTGCCAGCACTGGGGGTATGGACTACAATGAGCAGTTCTTC. This codes for CASTGGMDYNEQFF.